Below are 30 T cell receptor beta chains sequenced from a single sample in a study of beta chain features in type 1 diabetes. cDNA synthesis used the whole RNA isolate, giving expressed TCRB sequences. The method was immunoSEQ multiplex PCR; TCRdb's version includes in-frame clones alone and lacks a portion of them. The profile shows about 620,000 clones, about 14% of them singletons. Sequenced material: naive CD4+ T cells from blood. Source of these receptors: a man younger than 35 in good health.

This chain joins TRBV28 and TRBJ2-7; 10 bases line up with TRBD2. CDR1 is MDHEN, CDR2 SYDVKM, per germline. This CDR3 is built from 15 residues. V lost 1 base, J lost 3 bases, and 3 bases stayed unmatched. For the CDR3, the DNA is TGTGCCAGCAGTTTATCTGCTAGCGGGGGCTACGAGCAGTACTTC. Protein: CASSLSASGGYEQYF.

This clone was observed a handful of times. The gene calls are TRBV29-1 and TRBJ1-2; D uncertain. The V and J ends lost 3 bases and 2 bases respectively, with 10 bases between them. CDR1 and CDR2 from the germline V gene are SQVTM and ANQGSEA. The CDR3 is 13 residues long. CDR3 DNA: TGCAGCGTTGATTCTCGGGCAAACTATGGCTACACCTTC. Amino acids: CSVDSRANYGYTF. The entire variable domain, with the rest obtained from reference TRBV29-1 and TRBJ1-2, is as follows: SAVISQKPSRDICQRGTSLTIQCQVDSQVTMMFWYRQQPGQSLTLIATANQGSEATYESGFVIDKFPISRPNLTFSTLTVSNMSPEDSSIYLCSVDSRANYGYTFGSGTRLTVV.

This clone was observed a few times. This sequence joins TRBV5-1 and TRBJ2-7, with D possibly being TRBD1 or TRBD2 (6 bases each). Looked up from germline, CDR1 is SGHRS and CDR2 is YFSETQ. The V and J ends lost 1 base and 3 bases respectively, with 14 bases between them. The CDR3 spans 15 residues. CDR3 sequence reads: CASSLWAGGGYEQYF. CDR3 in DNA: TGCGCCAGCAGCTTGTGGGCCGGGGGCGGCTACGAGCAGTACTTC.

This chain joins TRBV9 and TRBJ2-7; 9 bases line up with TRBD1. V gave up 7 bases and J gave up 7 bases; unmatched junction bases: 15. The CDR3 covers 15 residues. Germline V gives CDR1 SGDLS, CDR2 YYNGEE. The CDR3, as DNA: TGTGCCAGCGCCAGGGGAGGGACAGGGCTGTGGGAGCAGTACTTC. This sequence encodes CASARGGTGLWEQYF.

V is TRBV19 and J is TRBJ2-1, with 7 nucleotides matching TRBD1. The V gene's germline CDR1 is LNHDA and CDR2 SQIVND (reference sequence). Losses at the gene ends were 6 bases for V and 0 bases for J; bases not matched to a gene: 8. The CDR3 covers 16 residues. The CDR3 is CASSYSPGGSYNEQFF. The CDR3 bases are TGTGCCAGTAGCTACTCCCCAGGGGGCTCCTACAATGAGCAGTTCTTC.

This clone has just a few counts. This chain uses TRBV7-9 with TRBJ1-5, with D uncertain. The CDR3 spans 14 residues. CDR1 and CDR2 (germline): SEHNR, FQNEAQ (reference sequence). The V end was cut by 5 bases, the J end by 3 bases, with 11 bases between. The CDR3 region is CASSLTGSNQPQHF. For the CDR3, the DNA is TGTGCCAGCAGCCTTACGGGGTCCAATCAGCCCCAGCATTTT.

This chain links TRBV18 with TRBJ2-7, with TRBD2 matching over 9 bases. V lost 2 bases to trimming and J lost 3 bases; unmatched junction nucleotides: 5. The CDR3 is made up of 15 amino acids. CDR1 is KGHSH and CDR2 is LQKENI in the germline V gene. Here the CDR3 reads CASSPKRTSDYEQYF. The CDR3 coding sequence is TGTGCCAGCTCACCAAAAAGGACTAGCGACTACGAGCAGTACTTC.

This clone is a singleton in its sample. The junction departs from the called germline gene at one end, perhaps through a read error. Here the CDR3 DNA reads TGTGCCAGCGGGATAGGGCTAGCGGGAGTTTTTTTC. Translating it yields CASGIGLAGVFF. The chain joins TRBV28 to TRBJ2-7; 10 positions agree with TRBD2. Germline V gene data show CDR1 as MDHEN and CDR2 as SYDVKM. This CDR3 is 12 amino acids long.

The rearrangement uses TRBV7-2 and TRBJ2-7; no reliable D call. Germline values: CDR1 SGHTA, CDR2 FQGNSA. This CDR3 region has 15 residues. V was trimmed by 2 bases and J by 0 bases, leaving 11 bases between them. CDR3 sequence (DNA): TGTGCCAGCAGCTTATCGTGGACGGTCTCCTACGAGCAGTACTTC. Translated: CASSLSWTVSYEQYF.

CDR3 in DNA: TGTGCCAGCTTTGACCAAGGGAGGGGCTACGACCAAGAGACCCAGTACTTC. Its translation: CASFDQGRGYDQETQYF. This sequence joins TRBV28 and TRBJ2-5; 7 positions agree with TRBD2. V shed 8 bases, J shed 0 bases, and the junction held 15 bases outside the gene matches. The CDR3 loop spans 17 amino acids. Looked up from germline, CDR1 is MDHEN and CDR2 is SYDVKM.

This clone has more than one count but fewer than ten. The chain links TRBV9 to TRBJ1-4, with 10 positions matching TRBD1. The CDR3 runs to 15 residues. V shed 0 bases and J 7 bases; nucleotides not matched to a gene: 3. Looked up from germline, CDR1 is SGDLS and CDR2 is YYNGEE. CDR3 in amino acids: CASSVGGTGVEKLFF. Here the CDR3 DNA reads TGTGCCAGCAGCGTAGGAGGGACAGGGGTTGAAAAACTGTTTTTT.

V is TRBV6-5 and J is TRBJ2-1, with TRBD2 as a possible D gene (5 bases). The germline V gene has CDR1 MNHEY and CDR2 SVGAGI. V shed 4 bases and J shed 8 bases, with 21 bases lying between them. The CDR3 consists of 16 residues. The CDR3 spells CASSSPSLTSIDEQFF. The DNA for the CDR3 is TGTGCCAGCAGTTCTCCAAGCCTTACTAGTATCGATGAGCAGTTCTTC.

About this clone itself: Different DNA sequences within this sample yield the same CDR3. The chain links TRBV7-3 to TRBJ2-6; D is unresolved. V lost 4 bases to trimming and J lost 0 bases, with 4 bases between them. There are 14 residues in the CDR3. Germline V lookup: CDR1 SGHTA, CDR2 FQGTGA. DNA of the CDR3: TGTGCCAGCAGCTCTAGCTCTGGGGCCAACGTCCTGACTTTC. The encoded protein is CASSSSSGANVLTF.

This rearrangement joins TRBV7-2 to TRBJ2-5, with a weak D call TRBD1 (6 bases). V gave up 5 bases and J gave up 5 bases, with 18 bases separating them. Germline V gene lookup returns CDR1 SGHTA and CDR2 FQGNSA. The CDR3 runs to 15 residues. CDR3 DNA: TGTGCCAGCAGCCCCGTAGGGGGAATAGGGGAGACCCAGTACTTC. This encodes CASSPVGGIGETQYF.

As DNA, the CDR3 is TGCGCCAGCAGCTCGCAGGAACGCTACGAGCAGTACTTC. Protein: CASSSQERYEQYF. This rearrangement joins TRBV5-1 to TRBJ2-7; D remains unclear. This CDR3 contains 13 residues. Looked up from germline, CDR1 is SGHRS and CDR2 is YFSETQ. The V and J ends lost 3 bases and 3 bases respectively, with 10 bases between them.

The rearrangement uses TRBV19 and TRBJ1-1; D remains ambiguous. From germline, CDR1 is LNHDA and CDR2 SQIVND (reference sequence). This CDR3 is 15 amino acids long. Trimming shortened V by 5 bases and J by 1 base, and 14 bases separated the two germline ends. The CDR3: CASSPDQTRNTEAFF. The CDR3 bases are TGTGCCAGTAGTCCCGACCAGACTCGGAACACTGAAGCTTTCTTT.

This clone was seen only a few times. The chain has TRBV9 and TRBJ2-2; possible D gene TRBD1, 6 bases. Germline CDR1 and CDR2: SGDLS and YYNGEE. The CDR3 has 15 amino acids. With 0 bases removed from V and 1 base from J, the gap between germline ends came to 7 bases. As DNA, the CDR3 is TGTGCCAGCAGCGTAGTGACAGGGAACACCGGGGAGCTGTTTTTT. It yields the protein CASSVVTGNTGELFF.

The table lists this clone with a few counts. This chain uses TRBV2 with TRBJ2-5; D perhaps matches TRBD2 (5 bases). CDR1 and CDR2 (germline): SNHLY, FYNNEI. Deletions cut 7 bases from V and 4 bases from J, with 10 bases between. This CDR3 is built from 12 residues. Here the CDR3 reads CASTGIRETQYF. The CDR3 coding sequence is TGTGCCAGCACGGGAATTCGAGAGACCCAGTACTTC.

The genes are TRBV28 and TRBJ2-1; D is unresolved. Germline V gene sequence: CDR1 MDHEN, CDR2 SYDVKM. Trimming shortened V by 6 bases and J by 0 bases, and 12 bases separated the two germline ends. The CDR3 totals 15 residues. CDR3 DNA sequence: TGTGCCAGCAGCCCGGAACTGAGCTCCTACAATGAGCAGTTCTTC. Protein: CASSPELSSYNEQFF.

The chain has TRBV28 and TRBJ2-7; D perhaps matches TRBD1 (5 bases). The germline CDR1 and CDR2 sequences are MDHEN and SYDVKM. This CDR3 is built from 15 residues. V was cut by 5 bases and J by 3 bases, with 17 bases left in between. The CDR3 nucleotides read TGTGCCAGCAGTCCCCCCCGACAGATTTACTACGAGCAGTACTTC. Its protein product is CASSPPRQIYYEQYF.

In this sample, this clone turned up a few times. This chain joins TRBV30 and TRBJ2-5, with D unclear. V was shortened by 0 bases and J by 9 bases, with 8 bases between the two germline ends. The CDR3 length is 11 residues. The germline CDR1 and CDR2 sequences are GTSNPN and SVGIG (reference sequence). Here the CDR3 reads CAWSVKTAQYF. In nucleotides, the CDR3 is TGTGCCTGGAGTGTAAAGACGGCCCAGTACTTC.

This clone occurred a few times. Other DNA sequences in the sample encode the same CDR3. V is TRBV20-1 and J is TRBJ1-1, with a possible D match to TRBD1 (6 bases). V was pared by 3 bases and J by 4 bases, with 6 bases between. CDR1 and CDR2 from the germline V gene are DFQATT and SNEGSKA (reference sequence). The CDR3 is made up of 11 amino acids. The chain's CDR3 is CSARDSTEAFF. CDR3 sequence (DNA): TGCAGTGCTAGGGACAGCACTGAAGCTTTCTTT.

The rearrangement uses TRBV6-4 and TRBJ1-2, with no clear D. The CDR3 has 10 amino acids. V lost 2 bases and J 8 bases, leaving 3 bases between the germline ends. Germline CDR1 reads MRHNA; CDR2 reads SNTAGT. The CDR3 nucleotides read TGTGCCAGCAGTGACGGAGGCTACACCTTC. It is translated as CASSDGGYTF.

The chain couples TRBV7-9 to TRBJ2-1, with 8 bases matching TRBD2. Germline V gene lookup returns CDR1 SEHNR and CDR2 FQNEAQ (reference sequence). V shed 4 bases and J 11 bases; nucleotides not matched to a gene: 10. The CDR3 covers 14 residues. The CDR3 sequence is CASSSATSATQQFF. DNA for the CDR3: TGTGCCAGCAGCTCCGCGACTAGCGCTACCCAGCAGTTCTTC.

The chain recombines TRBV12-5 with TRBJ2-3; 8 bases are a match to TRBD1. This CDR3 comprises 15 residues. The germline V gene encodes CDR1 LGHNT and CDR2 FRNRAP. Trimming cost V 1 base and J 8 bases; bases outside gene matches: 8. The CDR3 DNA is TGTGCTAGTGGTTTGGGCAGGGGGCTCGAGGGTACGCAGTATTTT. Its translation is CASGLGRGLEGTQYF. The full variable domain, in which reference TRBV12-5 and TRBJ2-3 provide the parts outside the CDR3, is DARVTQTPRHKVTEMGQEVTMRCQPILGHNTVFWYRQTMMQGLELLAYFRNRAPLDDSGMPKDRFSAEMPDATLATLKIQPSEPRDSAVYFCASGLGRGLEGTQYFGPGTRLTVL.

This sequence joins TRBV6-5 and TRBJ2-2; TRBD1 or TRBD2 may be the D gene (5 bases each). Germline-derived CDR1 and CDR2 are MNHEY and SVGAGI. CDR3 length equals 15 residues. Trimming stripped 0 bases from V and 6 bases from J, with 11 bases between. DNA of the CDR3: TGTGCCAGCAGTTACTCGGGGGTTCGTCCCGGGGAGCTGTTTTTT. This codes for CASSYSGVRPGELFF.

In DNA, the CDR3 is TGTGCCAGCAGCTGGGGACAGCATCAAGAGACCCAGTACTTC. Translated, it gives CASSWGQHQETQYF. This rearrangement joins TRBV12-2 to TRBJ2-5; the table's D gene call, TRBD1, was not cross checked with the DNA. TRBV12-2 is flagged as a pseudogene. The CDR3 contains 14 residues.

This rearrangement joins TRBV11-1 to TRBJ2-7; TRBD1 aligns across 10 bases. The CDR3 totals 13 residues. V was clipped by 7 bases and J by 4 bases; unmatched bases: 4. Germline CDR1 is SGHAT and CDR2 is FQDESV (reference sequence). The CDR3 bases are TGTGCCAGCACCGGGGACAGGGGTTACGAGCAGTACTTC. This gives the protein CASTGDRGYEQYF.

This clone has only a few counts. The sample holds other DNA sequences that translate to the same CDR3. The CDR3 protein is CSVSGRMNTEAFF. The CDR3 DNA reads as TGCAGCGTTTCCGGACGGATGAACACTGAAGCTTTCTTT. The V call is TRBV29-1, the J call TRBJ1-1; D unresolved. This CDR3 comprises 13 residues. The V gene's germline CDR1 is SQVTM and CDR2 ANQGSEA. V was shortened by 5 bases and J by 0 bases, with 10 bases between the two germline ends.

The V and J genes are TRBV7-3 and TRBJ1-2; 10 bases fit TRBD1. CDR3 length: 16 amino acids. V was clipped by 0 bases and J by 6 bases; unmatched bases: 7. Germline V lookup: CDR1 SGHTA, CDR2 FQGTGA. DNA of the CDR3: TGTGCCAGCAGCTTAACGCGACAGGGGGCGTCCCATGGCTACACCTTC. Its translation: CASSLTRQGASHGYTF.